This TCR beta chain is from a study of cytomegalovirus exposure and HLA in healthy donors (dated by TCRdb to about 2017). Some background on the complete study: According to an earlier analysis of 587 of the donors, roughly 180 million T cells yielded some 110 million unique TCR beta sequences and 276 Gb of sequence data. Around 320 gigabases of sequencing data and 70 million to 85 million unique TCR sequences were included in an early release covering 550 to 800 HLA-typed donors. Of the roughly 400 genotyped donors, 81% were placed in the genetic ancestry cluster associated with self-reported Caucasian donors. The study was designed to test whether signatures of past pathogen exposure could be identified by cataloging public T cell receptors. The study used immunosequencing to profile the T cell repertoires of about 670 subjects and linked those repertoires to cytomegalovirus serostatus. Besides the first cohort of some 670 subjects, a separate validation cohort made up of 120 different subjects was used. To predict cytomegalovirus infection status, the study brought together high-throughput TCR immunosequencing, statistical association of individual TCRs with disease status, and machine learning. A later analysis re-examined previously published TCR beta repertoires from just over 650 donors and added high-resolution HLA genotyping to investigate patterns of TCR occurrence. The later analysis used no new phenotypic data to find candidate immune exposures, relying instead on TCR beta sequences and their occurrence across donors. An earlier analysis of roughly 580 of the donors used high-throughput TCR beta sequencing to judge whether each TCR beta V gene segment behaved as functional or pseudogenic. Donor age, sex, ethnicity and CMV serostatus were compiled alongside the repertoire data. A later genetic analysis took genome-wide SNP genotypes for about 60% of the roughly 670 donors and used that subset as a discovery cohort. All discovery cohort repertoires had been generated using a single sequencing platform. HLA typing included class I and class II loci at four-digit resolution. The number of typed donors differed by locus: roughly 629-640 for A, B, C, DRB1 and DQB1; some 500 for DQA1; about 600 for DPA1; and about 450 for DPB1. Five DR-DQ haplotypes were handled as single units for association and clustering, since linkage in the cohort was strong. On average, roughly 200,000 unique TCR beta nucleotide sequences were sequenced per donor among more than 350 genotyped donors of the cohort, with around 19% of those sequences being non-productive.

The cohort comprised around 690 healthy bone marrow donors. Cohort members were all nominally healthy when sampled, although unrecorded immune exposures were likely present. The donor tested CMV seropositive, placing the donor among the 289 seropositive members of the cohort. Every donor gave a peripheral blood sample, and the peripheral blood mononuclear cells from that sample were used for TCR beta sequencing. Genomic DNA was extracted from the blood cell samples with the Qiagen DNeasy Blood Extraction Kit. General conclusions and limits of the study: It was suggested by the authors that the approach could potentially be generalized to other disease states and immunological phenotypes. Broadly in line with IMGT annotations, most TCR beta V segments showed up in productive rearrangements about 87% or about 30% of the time in an earlier analysis of 587 of the donors. A further reported finding was that TCR beta sequences accurately predicted the HLA-A and HLA-B alleles for most subjects in the first cohort. According to a later analysis, parvovirus B19, influenza, CMV and Epstein-Barr virus appeared linked to several top co-occurrence clusters. In a later analysis, HLA-associated TCR beta chains were found to be more clonally expanded and to have lower generation probabilities than equally common non-associated chains. For the cohort, immune exposure information was limited to CMV serostatus. A later analysis found that TCR association rates varied across HLA loci, with DRB1 alleles showing the most associated TCRs and HLA-C alleles the fewest. In the study, approximately 160 TCR beta chains were listed as associated with cytomegalovirus. The cohort was sequenced for TCR beta chains only, and without alpha or paired-chain data the features that could be detected were limited. The classifier was reported to diagnose cytomegalovirus status with high specificity and sensitivity in both the original and validation cohorts. Correlated functional status among segregating V segments might be attributable to linkage disequilibrium, but an unknown experimental factor could not be ruled out. Specific HLA alleles were associated with 15,000 to 20,000 TCR beta sequences at a false discovery rate of 0.05 in a later analysis. A cluster of highly shared sequence variants was judged likely to be a technical artifact of the sequencing pipeline. When HLA alleles, especially DR and DQ, strongly co-occurred, attributing TCR associations to individual alleles was difficult. In vitro tests confirmed that a few of the cytomegalovirus-associated TCR beta chains recognize cytomegalovirus antigens. Fewer than 20 rarely observed V segments, including chromosome 9 orphons, were excluded from the earlier analysis of about 600 of the donors because counts were too low. Presence/absence analyses assumed roughly uniform sequencing depth across donors, an assumption that may not hold. In a later genetic analysis, a missense DCLRE1C variant was associated with V-gene and J-gene trimming of TCR beta chains, and the association was replicated in an independent cohort. HLA typing was unavailable for some donors at each locus, so association tests used only the typed subset. According to a later analysis, most CMV-associated TCR beta chains appeared to be HLA-restricted, and the HLA associations seemed to be driven largely by CMV exposure. Most TCR sequences were observed very rarely across donors, whereas some public TCRs were present in many individuals. A later genetic analysis reported fewer N-insertions in productive TCRs among donors in an Asian-associated ancestry cluster than the approximately 700-donor mean. Some IMGT-functional V segments, including TRBV6-2 and TRBV6-3, could not be told apart with the 87-base-pair reads, so those segments were excluded.

In the germline V gene, CDR1 corresponds to WSHSY and CDR2 to SAAADI. V ends up 5 bases short and J 2 bases short, with an unmatched junction base count of 3. Inclusive of the bounding cysteine and phenylalanine, the CDR3 is 15 residues long. Left in the record is the CDR3 DNA by itself, 45 bases read in frame from the first base. Libraries were constructed by the immunoSEQ multiplex PCR assay. For the multiplex PCR, a mixture combining 60 forward primers for TCR Vbeta segments and 13 reverse primers for TCR Jbeta segments was used. The CDR3 region of rearranged TCR beta genes was amplified from genomic DNA by a multiplex PCR assay. The amplified TCR beta libraries were sequenced on the Illumina HiSeq System as 87-base-pair reads. Under the source paper's analysis protocol: In a later analysis, 80 million or so unique TCR beta chains were counted across the roughly 610 repertoires, and around 10 million of these chains were shared by at least two donors. To remove PCR and sequencing errors, raw reads were error-corrected and collapsed into unique sequences using a nearest-neighbor algorithm that merged closely related sequences. Alignment of CDR3 sequences to IMGT reference sequences was used to assign V, D and J gene segments. Each retained sequence needed at least a six-nucleotide match to both a V gene segment and a J gene segment. A rearrangement was called productive if the CDR3 had no stop codons and remained in frame with V and J, and every other rearrangement was called non-productive. CDR3 was defined by IMGT convention, running from the second conserved V-encoded cysteine to the conserved J-encoded phenylalanine. The earlier analysis of roughly 590 of the donors excluded sequences that lacked an unambiguous match to a single V gene segment. In an earlier analysis of roughly 600 of the donors, a V segment was called functional when productive rearrangements were above 56.7%, and segregating when the standard deviation between donors exceeded 5%. A statistical classification framework was built for diagnosing cytomegalovirus status from the catalog of TCR beta chain sequences. In a later analysis, TCR nucleotide sequences were compared against IMGT/GENE-DB human TR gene sequences so that V and J genes could be assigned. Using the TCRdist pipeline, a later analysis assigned CDR3 sequences along with most-parsimonious VDJ recombination scenarios. A later analysis defined each TCR beta chain by its CDR3 amino acid sequence plus V-gene family, and excluded reads lacking a unique V-gene family. As a way to deal with suspected cross-contamination and a sequencing artifact, a later analysis dropped 500 to 700 nucleotide sequences that were highly shared and had low generation probability. A later analysis calculated a clonal expansion index for each public chain from normalized within-repertoire ranks of inferred template counts. A later analysis computed generation probabilities with a VDJ recombination model fitted to out-of-frame rearrangements, and checked the results against IGoR. In a later analysis, TCR-TCR, TCR-HLA and TCR-CMV co-occurrence was scored with hypergeometric tests, and a repertoire-size bias correction was applied to TCR pairs. To estimate false discovery rates, a later analysis permuted the HLA or CMV assignments 20 times. A later analysis grouped co-occurring TCRs with DBSCAN, adding TCRdist sequence similarity when clustering within HLA-allele-positive subsets. Repertoires with fewer than 30,000 or more than 120,000 public chains, plus five repertoires with anomalous nucleotide sharing, were excluded from co-occurrence clustering. TCRdb took this table from immuneACCESS and kept in-frame rearrangements with V and J called. Such tables lack part of the clones; where checked against another copy, unresolved V genes explain under half of the gap, and the rest is unexplained. D and trimming were read from the DNA, whereas the V and J calls and clone size are those reported in that table. Counted in this sample were roughly 150,000 clones; almost 75% of them appeared once. Of the sample, about 4.9% is held by the ten largest clones.

The sample holds a few counts of this clone. The target of this receptor is not known. No base qualities exist here, and no much larger clone lies one base off it. The receptor chain draws on TRBV10-2 and TRBJ2-1, with TRBD2 matching 10 junction bases. The sequenced sample consisted of PBMCs. The receptor's source is a woman in her late teens or twenties in good health and CMV-seropositive. The CDR3 region reads CASSPLAGAYNEQFF. The DNA reads TGCGCCAGCAGTCCCCTAGCGGGGGCCTACAATGAGCAGTTCTTC.